What follows are 28 T cell receptor beta chains derived from one specimen sequenced in a study of cytomegalovirus exposure and HLA in healthy donors. The PCR made use of 60 Vbeta and 13 Jbeta primers. Clones were read by immunoSEQ multiplex PCR, and TCRdb kept only the in-frame ones, dropping some. The profile shows around 180,000 clones, 71% of them singletons. The sequencing sample was made of PBMCs. These receptors came from a girl between 5 and 17 years old in good health and CMV-seronegative.

This chain joins TRBV28 and TRBJ1-6; 10 bases line up with TRBD1. The ends lost 5 bases at V and 10 bases at J; junction bases unmatched: 8. Germline V gives CDR1 MDHEN, CDR2 SYDVKM. This CDR3 has 15 residues. CDR3 bases: TGTGCCAGCAGTCTTCCGACAGGGGGCCGATCACCCCTCCACTTT. Translating gives CASSLPTGGRSPLHF.

V usage is TRBV12-5 and J usage is TRBJ1-5; D remains ambiguous. The CDR3 totals 12 residues. CDR1 is LGHNT, CDR2 FRNRAP, per germline. V shed 6 bases and J shed 4 bases, with 7 bases lying between them. CDR3 nucleotide sequence: TGTGCTAGTGGCCTAGCGAATCAGCCCCAGCATTTT. It yields the protein CASGLANQPQHF.

This chain links TRBV7-6 with TRBJ2-7; a weak D match, TRBD1 (6 bases). Trimming took off 4 bases at V and 3 bases at J, with 10 bases between the two ends. CDR1 SGHVS and CDR2 FNYEAQ come from the germline V gene. The CDR3 contains 13 residues. The CDR3 DNA sequence: TGTGCCAGCAGCTCCAACAGGGACTACGAGCAGTACTTC. Residues: CASSSNRDYEQYF. Supplemented by reference TRBV7-6 and TRBJ2-7, the full variable domain reads GAGVSQSPRYKVTKRGQDVALRCDPISGHVSLYWYRQALGQGPEFLTYFNYEAQQDKSGLPNDRFSAERPEGSISTLTIQRTEQRDSAMYRCASSSNRDYEQYFGPGTRLTVT.

J is TRBJ2-7 and V is TRBV11-2; TRBD2 is a possible D gene (5 bases). Looked up from germline, CDR1 is SGHAT and CDR2 is FQNNGV. The CDR3 covers 12 residues. Trimming left V 3 bases short and J 12 bases short, with 15 bases between. DNA of the CDR3: TGTGCCAGCAGCTTTCGGGAAGGGCAACGGTACTTC. Its protein product is CASSFREGQRYF. The full variable domain, its missing parts supplied by reference TRBV11-2 and TRBJ2-7, is EAGVAQSPRYKIIEKRQSVAFWCNPISGHATLYWYQQILGQGPKLLIQFQNNGVVDDSQLPKDRFSAERLKGVDSTLKIQPAKLEDSAVYLCASSFREGQRYFGPGTRLTVT.

The chain is built from TRBV5-4 and TRBJ1-1; maybe TRBD1 (6 bases). The CDR3 loop spans 16 amino acids. CDR1 and CDR2 from the germline V gene are SGHNT and YYREEE (reference sequence). Trimming left V 4 bases short and J 0 bases short, with 16 bases between. The CDR3 protein is CASSNQGGRLNTEAFF. In DNA, the CDR3 is TGTGCCAGCAGCAATCAAGGGGGACGGTTGAACACTGAAGCTTTCTTT.

CDR3 region: CASRLMGTVQETQYF. For the CDR3, the DNA is TGTGCCAGCAGGCTGATGGGGACAGTCCAAGAGACCCAGTACTTC. The V call is TRBV27, the J call TRBJ2-5; TRBD1 matches at 7 bases. This CDR3 contains 15 residues. Trimming took 6 bases from V and 1 from J; bases not matched to a gene: 8. CDR1 MNHEY and CDR2 SMNVEV come from the germline V gene (reference sequence).

This clone occurred a few times. This rearrangement joins TRBV6-6 to TRBJ1-1; 7 positions match TRBD1. The length of the CDR3 is 16 residues. The J segment lost 2 bases and the V segment lost 2 bases, leaving 8 bases of the junction unmatched. Germline V gene data show CDR1 as MNHNY and CDR2 as SVGAGI (reference sequence). CDR3 DNA: TGTGCCAGCAGTTACGTGACAGGGATTAGCAACACTGAAGCTTTCTTT. Translation gives CASSYVTGISNTEAFF.

This clone was picked up a small number of times. The gene calls are TRBV7-9 and TRBJ1-1, with D tentatively TRBD1 (6 bases). V dropped 5 bases and J dropped 10 bases, with 14 bases sitting between them. From germline, CDR1 is SEHNR and CDR2 FQNEAQ (reference sequence). The CDR3 spans 12 residues. The CDR3 nucleotides read TGTGCCAGCAGCGAATGGACAGTGCGAGCTTTCTTT. This codes for CASSEWTVRAFF.

The rearrangement joins TRBV27 to TRBJ1-1; 9 nucleotides align to TRBD1. This CDR3 is built from 13 residues. V lost 5 bases, J lost 6 bases, and 4 bases stayed unmatched. In germline, CDR1 is MNHEY, CDR2 SMNVEV (reference sequence). CDR3 loop: CASSPQGAAEAFF. As DNA, the CDR3 is TGTGCCAGCAGTCCACAGGGGGCCGCTGAAGCTTTCTTT.

The chain links TRBV9 to TRBJ2-1; possibly TRBD1 for D (5 bases). The CDR3 is made up of 17 amino acids. Deletions cut 1 base from V and 1 base from J, with 15 bases between. Germline CDR1 is SGDLS and CDR2 is YYNGEE. The DNA of the CDR3 is TGTGCCAGCAGCGTAAGGGGCGATAGGCGGTCCTACAATGAGCAGTTCTTC. Residues: CASSVRGDRRSYNEQFF.

The chain couples TRBV7-6 to TRBJ2-5; 8 bases align to TRBD2. The CDR3 loop spans 15 amino acids. The V gene end was trimmed by 1 base and the J gene end by 2 bases; junction bases not matched to a gene: 3. Germline CDR1 is SGHVS and CDR2 is FNYEAQ. The CDR3 protein is CASSLEASGQETQYF. The CDR3, as DNA: TGTGCCAGCAGCTTAGAAGCTAGCGGGCAAGAGACCCAGTACTTC.

This clone turned up a few times. This sequence joins TRBV9 and TRBJ2-5, with D hard to call. The V end was cut by 0 bases, the J end by 5 bases, with 11 bases between. Germline-derived CDR1 and CDR2 are SGDLS and YYNGEE. The CDR3 is made up of 14 amino acids. CDR3 residues: CASSVVGSDETQYF. CDR3 DNA sequence: TGTGCCAGCAGCGTAGTCGGTAGTGATGAGACCCAGTACTTC.

The gene calls are TRBV7-9 and TRBJ1-1, with unresolved D. V was pared by 5 bases and J by 0 bases, with 16 bases between. Germline CDR1 SEHNR, CDR2 FQNEAQ (reference sequence). The CDR3 runs to 16 residues. The CDR3 nucleotides read TGTGCCAGCAGCCCAACGACCATCGGGATGAACACTGAAGCTTTCTTT. This sequence encodes CASSPTTIGMNTEAFF.

The V gene is TRBV6-5, the J gene TRBJ1-1; TRBD1 aligns across 10 bases. V lost 7 bases and J lost 5; bases outside the gene matches: 7. The V gene's germline CDR1 is MNHEY and CDR2 SVGAGI. The CDR3 spans 14 residues. CDR3 region: CASTPTGGGTEAFF. The CDR3 coding sequence is TGTGCCAGCACCCCGACAGGGGGCGGAACTGAAGCTTTCTTT.

The chain links TRBV6-1 to TRBJ1-2; 7 bases fit TRBD1. Germline CDR1 and CDR2: MNHNS and SASEGT. The CDR3 totals 15 residues. The ends lost 7 bases at V and 4 bases at J; junction bases unmatched: 12. For the CDR3, the DNA is TGTGCCAGCAACCCAGCCAAGGCAGGGGGCTATGGCTACACCTTC. Translating it yields CASNPAKAGGYGYTF.

This clone has just a few counts. This chain links TRBV29-1 with TRBJ2-1; 8 bases line up with TRBD2. There are 15 residues in the CDR3. Trimming cost V 5 bases and J 2 bases; bases outside gene matches: 8. CDR1 and CDR2 (germline): SQVTM, ANQGSEA. The CDR3 DNA follows: TGCAGCGTTATAAGCGGGGGCCCTACCTACAATGAGCAGTTCTTC. Residues: CSVISGGPTYNEQFF.

This clone is a singleton in its sample. The rearrangement uses TRBV6-6 and TRBJ1-5; D is perhaps TRBD1 (6 bases). The germline V gene has CDR1 MNHNY and CDR2 SVGAGI (reference sequence). CDR3 length equals 14 residues. Trimming stripped 0 bases from V and 4 bases from J, with 7 bases between. DNA of the CDR3: TGTGCCAGCAGTTACTCCCAGGGGAATCAGCCCCAGCATTTT. Translating gives CASSYSQGNQPQHF.

J is TRBJ1-5 and V is TRBV5-1; D is possibly TRBD1 (6 bases). CDR1 SGHRS and CDR2 YFSETQ come from the germline V gene. The V gene lost 2 bases and the J gene lost 3 bases, with 12 bases spanning the gap. The CDR3 is 15 residues long. CDR3 amino acids: CASSFLDSFNQPQHF. The CDR3 bases are TGCGCCAGCAGCTTCTTGGACAGCTTCAATCAGCCCCAGCATTTT. The full variable domain, completed using reference TRBV5-1 and TRBJ1-5, is KAGVTQTPRYLIKTRGQQVTLSCSPISGHRSVSWYQQTPGQGLQFLFEYFSETQRNKGNFPGRFSGRQFSNSRSEMNVSTLELGDSALYLCASSFLDSFNQPQHFGDGTRLSIL.

The chain employs TRBV11-1 and TRBJ1-6; D uncertain. This CDR3 has 13 residues. The V and J ends lost 8 bases and 7 bases respectively, with 12 bases between them. Germline-derived CDR1 and CDR2 are SGHAT and FQDESV (reference sequence). CDR3 coding DNA: TGTGCCAGCCGAGCCAGCGGGAATTCACCCCTCCACTTT. Translating gives CASRASGNSPLHF.

This chain's CDR3 is CASSHGDSLGNEQFF. The CDR3 DNA is TGTGCCAGCAGCCACGGGGACTCCCTCGGGAATGAGCAGTTCTTC. The chain employs TRBV4-2 and TRBJ2-1; possible D gene TRBD2, 6 bases. Trimming removed 3 bases at V and 7 bases at J, with 16 bases between. Germline assignment: CDR1 LGHNA and CDR2 YNFKEQ. The CDR3 is 15 amino acids.

This chain uses TRBV23-1 with TRBJ1-2, with a weak D call TRBD1 (5 bases). TRBV23-1 is an open reading frame, and its role is uncertain. The CDR3 spans 13 residues. The V end lost 10 bases, the J end lost 7 bases, and 19 bases lay between the germline ends. The CDR3: CANDGAGLSGYTF. As DNA, the CDR3 is TGCGCCAACGACGGAGCAGGGCTAAGTGGCTACACCTTC.

This clone was seen a handful of times. This chain links TRBV20-1 with TRBJ1-4; TRBD1 is a possible D gene (5 bases). This CDR3 has 11 residues. V was clipped by 7 bases and J by 8 bases, with 11 bases between them. Looked up from germline, CDR1 is DFQATT and CDR2 is SNEGSKA (reference sequence). The CDR3 loop reads CSVWRGEKLFF. In DNA form, the CDR3 reads TGCAGTGTTTGGCGGGGGGAAAAACTGTTTTTT.

The genes are TRBV6-5 and TRBJ1-5; D gene uncertain. CDR1 and CDR2 (germline): MNHEY, SVGAGI. The CDR3 sequence is 15 residues long. Deletions cut 5 bases from V and 2 bases from J, with 13 bases between. The CDR3 reads CASSPAGWGNQPQHF. CDR3 sequence (DNA): TGTGCCAGCAGTCCGGCGGGTTGGGGCAATCAGCCCCAGCATTTT.

This clone turned up a few times. The chain has TRBV12-1 and TRBJ1-4; the table's D gene call, TRBD1, was not cross checked with the DNA. TRBV12-1 is annotated as a pseudogene. There are 15 residues in the CDR3. Written as DNA, the CDR3 is TGTGCCAGCAGCTTATTTGGGGGACATAATGAAAAACTGTTTTTT. Protein: CASSLFGGHNEKLFF.

The chain joins TRBV18 to TRBJ1-1; 9 positions agree with TRBD1. The germline V gene encodes CDR1 KGHSH and CDR2 LQKENI. The CDR3 has 15 residues. With V trimmed by 2 bases and J by 2 bases, 3 bases remained unmatched. In DNA form, the CDR3 reads TGTGCCAGCTCACCAGGACAGGGGCTTAACACTGAAGCTTTCTTT. Translation gives CASSPGQGLNTEAFF. Together with reference TRBV18 and TRBJ1-1, the CDR3 gives the full variable domain: NAGVMQNPRHLVRRRGQEARLRCSPMKGHSHVYWYRQLPEEGLKFMVYLQKENIIDESGMPKERFSAEFPKEGPSILRIQQVVRGDSAAYFCASSPGQGLNTEAFFGQGTRLTVV.

The J gene is TRBJ1-5, the V gene TRBV28, with a weak D call TRBD1 (6 bases). The CDR3 spans 15 residues. Germline V gene lookup returns CDR1 MDHEN and CDR2 SYDVKM. With 11 bases removed from V and 7 bases from J, the gap between germline ends came to 24 bases. The CDR3 loop reads CASRGAGGWEQPQHF. CDR3 nucleotides: TGTGCCTCCCGAGGGGCGGGGGGCTGGGAACAGCCCCAGCATTTT.

The V and J genes are TRBV5-1 and TRBJ1-2; D ambiguous. Trimming took 4 bases from V and 7 from J, leaving 20 bases between them. This CDR3 has 15 amino acids. Germline CDR1 and CDR2: SGHRS and YFSETQ. DNA for the CDR3: TGCGCCAGCAGCCAATCGAATTCTGCGCCGGGTGGCTACACCTTC. It codes for CASSQSNSAPGGYTF. Supplemented by reference TRBV5-1 and TRBJ1-2, the full variable domain reads KAGVTQTPRYLIKTRGQQVTLSCSPISGHRSVSWYQQTPGQGLQFLFEYFSETQRNKGNFPGRFSGRQFSNSRSEMNVSTLELGDSALYLCASSQSNSAPGGYTFGSGTRLTVV.

V gene TRBV5-6 combines with J gene TRBJ1-4; the D gene is possibly TRBD1 (6 bases). Germline assignment: CDR1 SGHDT and CDR2 YYEEEE. Trimming removed 1 base from V and 3 bases from J, with 7 bases in between. This CDR3 is 14 amino acids long. CDR3 in DNA: TGTGCCAGCAGCTTGAAGGGGGCTAATGAAAAACTGTTTTTT. Translating gives CASSLKGANEKLFF. Drawing the rest from reference TRBV5-6 and TRBJ1-4, the complete variable domain is DAGVTQSPTHLIKTRGQQVTLRCSPKSGHDTVSWYQQALGQGPQFIFQYYEEEERQRGNFPDRFSGHQFPNYSSELNVNALLLGDSALYLCASSLKGANEKLFFGSGTQLSVL.